The 28 T cell receptor beta chains reported below all come from one sample, sequenced in a study of control samples from healthy donors and cancer patients. Produced via immunoSEQ multiplex PCR; TCRdb's table is partial and in-frame only. The sample has some 100,000 clones; about 80% are singletons. What was sequenced was blood. These receptors all come from a woman aged 25 to 39 in good health.

The chain recombines TRBV10-3 with TRBJ2-1; 9 nucleotides align to TRBD1. Per the germline V gene, CDR1 is ENHRY and CDR2 is SYGVKD. The CDR3 spans 14 residues. Trimming at V came to 6 bases and at J to 5 bases, leaving 5 bases not matched to a gene. CDR3 loop: CAISWTGDNNEQFF. The DNA for the CDR3 is TGTGCCATCAGCTGGACAGGGGACAACAATGAGCAGTTCTTC.

This chain links TRBV6-2 or TRBV6-3 with TRBJ1-1; 8 positions agree with TRBD1. CDR1 and CDR2 (germline): MNHEY, SVGEGT. The CDR3 is 15 amino acids. J gave up 3 bases and V 5 bases, and 8 bases lay outside the gene matches. The CDR3 DNA sequence: TGTGCCAGCAGTCATGGACAGGGCCGGTACACTGAAGCTTTCTTT. It encodes CASSHGQGRYTEAFF.

This clone has only one observation. The chain recombines TRBV4-3 with TRBJ1-2, with 11 bases identical to TRBD1. The CDR3 sequence is 18 residues long. Losses at the gene ends were 1 base for V and 4 bases for J; bases not matched to a gene: 11. Germline values: CDR1 LGHNA, CDR2 YSLEER. The DNA of the CDR3 is TGCGCCAGCAGCCAAGCATGGGGACAGGGGGGTCCTAGCTATGGCTACACCTTC. Protein sequence: CASSQAWGQGGPSYGYTF.

This clone was counted between two and nine times. V gene TRBV2 combines with J gene TRBJ2-6; no definite D call. Trimming left V 9 bases short and J 1 base short, with 7 bases between. The CDR3 runs to 13 residues. The germline CDR1 and CDR2 sequences are SNHLY and FYNNEI. The CDR3 reads CARGYSGANVLTF. CDR3 nucleotides: TGTGCCAGAGGCTATTCTGGGGCCAACGTCCTGACTTTC.

This clone was detected once. The chain employs TRBV12-5 and TRBJ2-7, with 7 bases lining up with TRBD2. Per germline, CDR1 LGHNT and CDR2 FRNRAP. This CDR3 is built from 13 residues. J gave up 6 bases and V 1 base, and 3 bases lay outside the gene matches. The CDR3 loop is CASGLGGGLEQYF. CDR3 nucleotide sequence: TGTGCTAGTGGTTTGGGGGGAGGGCTCGAGCAGTACTTC.

The rearrangement joins TRBV1 to TRBJ1-5. TRBV1 is tagged as a pseudogene. The CDR3 has 19 residues. The DNA of the CDR3 is TGCACCAGCAGCCAAGTCATTCGGGGGGTCCACGATAGCAATCAGCCCCAGCATTTT. Translated: CTSSQVIRGVHDSNQPQHF.

V usage is TRBV5-1 and J usage is TRBJ2-1; no firm D call. The V and J ends lost 4 bases and 5 bases respectively, with 4 bases between them. There are 11 residues in the CDR3. CDR1 SGHRS and CDR2 YFSETQ come from the germline V gene. The CDR3 here is CASSLHNEQFF. The CDR3 nucleotides are TGCGCCAGCAGCCTCCACAATGAGCAGTTCTTC.

This clone has more than one count but fewer than ten. V is TRBV20-1 and J is TRBJ1-1, with D possibly TRBD1 on 5 matching bases. CDR3 size: 15 residues. Per germline, CDR1 DFQATT and CDR2 SNEGSKA (reference sequence). The V end lost 3 bases, the J end lost 1 base, and 15 bases lay between the germline ends. The CDR3 nucleotides read TGCAGTGCTAGTCTCCCTGGGGGGTGGAACACTGAAGCTTTCTTT. It encodes CSASLPGGWNTEAFF.

V usage is TRBV24-1 and J usage is TRBJ2-3; 9 nucleotides align to TRBD2. Trimming removed 6 bases from V and 1 base from J; junction bases left unmatched: 10. The CDR3 runs 17 residues. In germline, CDR1 is KGHDR, CDR2 SFDVKD. CDR3 loop: CATSIRRGGRGTDTQYF. CDR3 nucleotide sequence: TGTGCCACCAGTATACGGCGGGGGGGCAGGGGCACAGATACGCAGTATTTT.

In its sample, this clone was seen a few times. The V gene is TRBV4-3, the J gene TRBJ1-1, with 7 bases that match TRBD1. The length of the CDR3 is 15 residues. V lost 2 bases, J lost 5 bases, and 8 bases stayed unmatched. CDR1 and CDR2 from the germline V gene are LGHNA and YSLEER. CDR3 protein: CASSQSARGRTEAFF. The CDR3 nucleotides read TGCGCCAGCAGCCAATCGGCCAGGGGGAGAACTGAAGCTTTCTTT.

This clone turned up a few times. The CDR3 nucleotides are TGTGCTAGTGGTTTGGTACCAAGAAACCAGGGGAACTATGGCTACACCTTC. Translating it yields CASGLVPRNQGNYGYTF. This chain uses TRBV12-5 with TRBJ1-2; TRBD1 is a possible D gene (6 bases). V lost 0 bases and J 2 bases, leaving 16 bases between the germline ends. The CDR3 runs 17 residues. Germline values: CDR1 LGHNT, CDR2 FRNRAP.

This rearrangement joins TRBV13 to TRBJ2-4; 12 bases line up with TRBD2. V trimming: 5 bases; J trimming: 2 bases; junction bases outside the gene matches: 7. The germline gives CDR1 PRHDT, CDR2 FYEKMQ (reference sequence). The CDR3 length is 17 residues. CDR3 nucleotide sequence: TGTGCCAGCAGCCCCAGACTAGCGGGGGTCTCCAAAAACATTCAGTACTTC. It codes for CASSPRLAGVSKNIQYF.

The chain recombines TRBV11-3 with TRBJ2-1; a weak D match, TRBD2 (7 bases). The germline V gene encodes CDR1 SGHNT and CDR2 YENEEA. The CDR3 has 15 amino acids. V lost 5 bases and J 5 bases, leaving 16 bases between the germline ends. CDR3 DNA: TGTGCCAGCAGCCCTTCCCGGGGGGCAAACAATGAGCAGTTCTTC. It is translated as CASSPSRGANNEQFF. Together with reference TRBV11-3 and TRBJ2-1, the CDR3 gives the full variable domain: EAGVVQSPRYKIIEKKQPVAFWCNPISGHNTLYWYLQNLGQGPELLIRYENEEAVDDSQLPKDRFSAERLKGVDSTLKIQPAELGDSAVYLCASSPSRGANNEQFFGPGTRLTVL.

The V and J genes are TRBV3-1 (or the pseudogene TRBV3-2) and TRBJ2-7; 9 bases are shared with TRBD2. Per the germline V gene, CDR1 is LGHDT and CDR2 is YNNKEL (reference sequence). The CDR3 has 20 amino acids. The junction had 18 bases not matched to a gene; V was cut back by 2 bases and J by 1 base. CDR3: CASSQSTRRGGPLSSYEQYF. CDR3 DNA: TGTGCCAGCAGCCAATCTACAAGGCGGGGGGGTCCTCTGAGTTCCTACGAGCAGTACTTC.

The chain has TRBV4-3 and TRBJ2-7; D gene ambiguous. Germline CDR1 LGHNA, CDR2 YSLEER. This CDR3 comprises 13 residues. The germline V and J ends were trimmed by 1 base and 4 bases, with 8 bases remaining between them. The DNA for the CDR3 is TGCGCCAGCAGCCAAGGTTTGGGGTACGAGCAGTACTTC. This codes for CASSQGLGYEQYF.

V is TRBV27 and J is TRBJ1-4; TRBD1 might be the D (5 bases). Per the germline V gene, CDR1 is MNHEY and CDR2 is SMNVEV (reference sequence). With 0 bases removed from V and 7 bases from J, the gap between germline ends came to 9 bases. This CDR3 spans 14 amino acids. The CDR3 DNA follows: TGTGCCAGCAGTTTATCCAGGGTGACTGAAAAACTGTTTTTT. It yields the protein CASSLSRVTEKLFF.

V is TRBV7-2 and J is TRBJ1-3; D may be TRBD1 (5 bases). The CDR3 sequence is 17 residues long. Trimming cost V 5 bases and J 4 bases, with 21 bases left between them. From germline, CDR1 is SGHTA and CDR2 FQGNSA. The CDR3 nucleotides are TGTGCCAGCAGCCCCCGCGCCGGGTCGGCAGGGGGAAACACCATATATTTT. This gives the protein CASSPRAGSAGGNTIYF. Variable domain in full (rest from reference TRBV7-2 and TRBJ1-3): GAGVSQSPSNKVTEKGKDVELRCDPISGHTALYWYRQSLGQGLEFLIYFQGNSAPDKSGLPSDRFSAERTGGSVSTLTIQRTQQEDSAVYLCASSPRAGSAGGNTIYFGEGSWLTVV.

The V gene is TRBV13, the J gene TRBJ2-1; 11 bases match TRBD2. The germline V gene encodes CDR1 PRHDT and CDR2 FYEKMQ (reference sequence). J was trimmed by 4 bases and V by 2 bases; bases with no gene match: 4. The CDR3 sequence is 16 residues long. Here the CDR3 DNA reads TGTGCCAGCAGCTTATCCCTAGCGGGGGGTTACAATGAGCAGTTCTTC. This gives the protein CASSLSLAGGYNEQFF.

The chain carries TRBV28 and TRBJ2-4; tentatively, D is TRBD2 (5 bases). The CDR3 consists of 17 residues. The germline V and J ends were trimmed by 4 bases and 0 bases, with 16 bases remaining between them. Per the germline V gene, CDR1 is MDHEN and CDR2 is SYDVKM. The CDR3 loop reads CASSSGGSSLAKNIQYF. In DNA, the CDR3 is TGTGCCAGCAGTTCCGGCGGGTCATCGCTAGCCAAAAACATTCAGTACTTC.

The J gene is TRBJ2-6, the V gene TRBV6-5; D gene uncertain. The CDR3 consists of 16 residues. V lost 0 bases to trimming and J lost 1 base, with 7 bases between them. The V gene's germline CDR1 is MNHEY and CDR2 SVGAGI. The CDR3 nucleotides are TGTGCCAGCAGTTACTCGTGGTCGTCTGGGGCCAACGTCCTGACTTTC. Protein: CASSYSWSSGANVLTF.

This clone is medium-sized (0.01 to 0.1%) by share. V and J are TRBV7-2 and TRBJ2-7, with D uncertain. V was pared by 1 base and J by 4 bases, with 11 bases between. The CDR3 extends over 14 amino acids. Germline V CDR1 and CDR2: SGHTA, FQGNSA. The CDR3 reads CASSLGRPPYEQYF. CDR3 DNA sequence: TGTGCCAGCAGCTTAGGTAGACCCCCATACGAGCAGTACTTC. The entire variable domain, with the rest obtained from reference TRBV7-2 and TRBJ2-7, is as follows: GAGVSQSPSNKVTEKGKDVELRCDPISGHTALYWYRQSLGQGLEFLIYFQGNSAPDKSGLPSDRFSAERTGGSVSTLTIQRTQQEDSAVYLCASSLGRPPYEQYFGPGTRLTVT.

The chain uses TRBV5-1 and TRBJ2-1, with unresolved D. This CDR3 is built from 15 residues. The V end was cut by 0 bases, the J end by 0 bases, with 7 bases between. CDR1 and CDR2 (germline): SGHRS, YFSETQ. This CDR3 is CASSLDAVSYNEQFF. CDR3 in DNA: TGCGCCAGCAGCTTGGACGCGGTCTCCTACAATGAGCAGTTCTTC. Variable domain in full (rest from reference TRBV5-1 and TRBJ2-1): KAGVTQTPRYLIKTRGQQVTLSCSPISGHRSVSWYQQTPGQGLQFLFEYFSETQRNKGNFPGRFSGRQFSNSRSEMNVSTLELGDSALYLCASSLDAVSYNEQFFGPGTRLTVL.

The chain is built from TRBV2 and TRBJ2-1; 8 nucleotides match TRBD1. The CDR3 spans 12 residues. Germline lookup yields CDR1 SNHLY and CDR2 FYNNEI. The ends lost 2 bases at V and 14 bases at J; junction bases unmatched: 5. CDR3 nucleotides: TGTGCCAGCAGTGAATTGGACAGGGAGGAGTTCTTC. Protein sequence: CASSELDREEFF.

In DNA, the CDR3 is TGTGCCAGCAGTGTGAGGGGCCTTGGCTCTGGAAACACCATATATTTT. Protein sequence: CASSVRGLGSGNTIYF. This chain connects TRBV2 to TRBJ1-3; D perhaps matches TRBD1 (5 bases). Germline V gives CDR1 SNHLY, CDR2 FYNNEI. Trimming removed 4 bases from V and 0 bases from J, with 13 bases in between. This CDR3 comprises 16 residues.

This chain links TRBV9 with TRBJ2-7; TRBD1 might be the D (6 bases). The CDR3 runs 13 residues. Trimming left V 4 bases short and J 5 bases short, with 13 bases between. The V gene's germline CDR1 is SGDLS and CDR2 YYNGEE. The CDR3 sequence: CASSFSGAHEQYF. The CDR3 coding sequence is TGTGCCAGCAGCTTCTCAGGGGCCCACGAGCAGTACTTC. Looking up the rest from reference TRBV9 and TRBJ2-7 gives the full variable domain: DSGVTQTPKHLITATGQRVTLRCSPRSGDLSVYWYQQSLDQGLQFLIQYYNGEERAKGNILERFSAQQFPDLHSELNLSSLELGDSALYFCASSFSGAHEQYFGPGTRLTVT.

With respect to this clone: The sample contains more than one DNA sequence encoding this CDR3. The V gene is TRBV7-9, the J gene TRBJ2-7; possibly TRBD2 for D (5 bases). The CDR3 is 13 residues long. From germline, CDR1 is SEHNR and CDR2 FQNEAQ (reference sequence). V lost 0 bases and J 3 bases, leaving 6 bases between the germline ends. The CDR3 DNA reads TGTGCCAGCAGCTTAGCTGGGAGCTACGAGCAGTACTTC. This sequence encodes CASSLAGSYEQYF.

This clone came up a few times. The rearrangement joins TRBV19 to TRBJ2-4; 10 bases are a match to TRBD1. Germline values: CDR1 LNHDA, CDR2 SQIVND (reference sequence). V dropped 4 bases and J dropped 5; count of bases not matched to a gene: 5. The CDR3 sequence is 15 residues long. The CDR3 reads CASSTTGGSENIQYF. CDR3 nucleotide sequence: TGTGCCAGTAGTACGACAGGGGGCAGCGAAAACATTCAGTACTTC.

The genes are TRBV5-6 and TRBJ2-1; D perhaps matches TRBD2 (5 bases). This CDR3 contains 15 residues. Trimming shortened V by 4 bases and J by 1 base, and 12 bases separated the two germline ends. Germline V lookup: CDR1 SGHDT, CDR2 YYEEEE. Written as DNA, the CDR3 is TGTGCCAGCAGCCCCATAGGGAGATCCTACAATGAGCAGTTCTTC. It codes for CASSPIGRSYNEQFF. The whole variable domain, filled in from reference TRBV5-6 and TRBJ2-1, reads DAGVTQSPTHLIKTRGQQVTLRCSPKSGHDTVSWYQQALGQGPQFIFQYYEEEERQRGNFPDRFSGHQFPNYSSELNVNALLLGDSALYLCASSPIGRSYNEQFFGPGTRLTVL.